The 24 T cell receptor beta chains presented below share a single source sample, sequenced in a study of blood T cell repertoires in COVID-19. The protocol was immunoSEQ multiplex PCR, while the TCRdb copy is restricted to in-frame clones and leaves out a portion. This repertoire shows approximately 70,000 clones, over 80% found once; its top ten account for around 20%. The sequenced sample consisted of peripheral blood. The source is a human donor in a cohort sampled during active COVID-19.

The J gene is TRBJ2-7, the V gene TRBV5-6; D gene unclear. V was cut by 4 bases and J by 3 bases, with 8 bases left in between. Germline loops: CDR1 SGHDT, CDR2 YYEEEE. This CDR3 contains 12 residues. Here the CDR3 reads CASSVDGYEQYF. CDR3 nucleotide sequence: TGTGCCAGCAGCGTGGACGGCTACGAGCAGTACTTC.

The rearrangement links TRBV6-6 to TRBJ2-7, with TRBD2 as a possible D gene (5 bases). Trimming removed 7 bases from V and 6 bases from J, with 10 bases in between. The CDR3 spans 11 residues. Germline V gene data show CDR1 as MNHNY and CDR2 as SVGAGI (reference sequence). The CDR3 DNA reads TGTGCCAGCAACCGCGCGGGCGAGCAGTACTTC. Its translation: CASNRAGEQYF.

V is TRBV24-1 and J is TRBJ1-3; D is undetermined. The CDR3 loop spans 17 amino acids. V was clipped by 4 bases and J by 4 bases, with 19 bases between them. Germline CDR1 and CDR2: KGHDR and SFDVKD. The CDR3 coding sequence is TGTGCCACCAGTGACCCCTGGGTCACGACGGGAGGAAACACCATATATTTT. Translating gives CATSDPWVTTGGNTIYF.

This chain uses TRBV14 with TRBJ1-2; a weak D match, TRBD1 (5 bases). This CDR3 contains 12 residues. Germline lookup yields CDR1 SGHDN and CDR2 FVKESK. Trimming pared 3 bases from V and 4 bases from J, leaving 6 bases between. The CDR3 sequence is CASSQGGYGYTF. DNA of the CDR3: TGTGCCAGCAGCCAGGGGGGCTATGGCTACACCTTC.

The chain has TRBV6-5 and TRBJ1-2; D gene ambiguous. The V gene's germline CDR1 is MNHEY and CDR2 SVGAGI. V gave up 7 bases and J gave up 8 bases, with 20 bases separating them. The CDR3 consists of 14 residues. The CDR3 region is CASTITEGQGGYTF. CDR3 DNA sequence: TGTGCCAGCACCATCACGGAGGGCCAAGGGGGCTACACCTTC.

The chain couples TRBV2 to TRBJ1-5; 9 bases are shared with TRBD1. V was clipped by 6 bases and J by 6 bases; unmatched bases: 6. Per germline, CDR1 SNHLY and CDR2 FYNNEI. The CDR3 loop spans 14 amino acids. For the CDR3, the DNA is TGTGCCAGCAGAGCCGGACAGGGGAGTCAGCCCCAGCATTTT. It yields the protein CASRAGQGSQPQHF.

The chain couples TRBV2 to TRBJ2-7, with 8 bases that match TRBD1. The germline gives CDR1 SNHLY, CDR2 FYNNEI. The length of the CDR3 is 14 residues. Trimming removed 7 bases from V and 2 bases from J; junction bases left unmatched: 7. The chain's CDR3 is CASKGQDGPYEQYF. As DNA, the CDR3 is TGTGCCAGCAAGGGACAGGACGGCCCCTACGAGCAGTACTTC. Based on the CDR3 plus reference TRBV2 and TRBJ2-7, the full variable domain is EPEVTQTPSHQVTQMGQEVILRCVPISNHLYFYWYRQILGQKVEFLVSFYNNEISEKSEIFDDQFSVERPDGSNFTLKIRSTKLEDSAMYFCASKGQDGPYEQYFGPGTRLTVT.

The chain has TRBV19 and TRBJ1-2, with D maybe TRBD1 (6 bases). This CDR3 contains 13 residues. V lost 9 bases to trimming and J lost 3 bases, with 14 bases between them. Germline CDR1 and CDR2: LNHDA and SQIVND (reference sequence). CDR3 bases: TGTGCCAGCGCGGACAGCCTGGACTATGGCTACACCTTC. Translation: CASADSLDYGYTF.

The gene calls are TRBV7-2 and TRBJ2-7; 7 bases are shared with TRBD1. Trimming cost V 3 bases and J 1 base; bases outside gene matches: 3. CDR1 is SGHTA and CDR2 is FQGNSA in the germline V gene. This CDR3 has 14 amino acids. DNA for the CDR3: TGTGCCAGCAGCTTGAGGGACAGTTCCTACGAGCAGTACTTC. This codes for CASSLRDSSYEQYF.

The V gene is TRBV19, the J gene TRBJ2-2; 12 nucleotides line up with TRBD2. CDR3 length equals 15 residues. Trimming removed 7 bases from V and 3 bases from J; junction bases left unmatched: 3. Germline-derived CDR1 and CDR2 are LNHDA and SQIVND (reference sequence). CDR3 sequence: CASKTSGGYTGELFF. The CDR3 DNA reads TGTGCCAGTAAGACTAGCGGGGGATACACCGGGGAGCTGTTTTTT.

The chain couples TRBV4-3 to TRBJ2-7, with 7 bases lining up with TRBD1. The ends lost 1 base at V and 4 bases at J; junction bases unmatched: 10. The CDR3 extends over 16 amino acids. The germline CDR1 and CDR2 sequences are LGHNA and YSLEER. The CDR3 loop reads CASSQATGQAEYEQYF. As DNA, the CDR3 is TGCGCCAGCAGCCAAGCGACAGGACAGGCGGAATACGAGCAGTACTTC.

V and J are TRBV20-1 and TRBJ1-1; possible D gene TRBD1, 5 bases. Germline CDR1 DFQATT, CDR2 SNEGSKA (reference sequence). The V gene lost 3 bases and the J gene lost 9 bases, with 11 bases spanning the gap. The CDR3 consists of 11 residues. In DNA form, the CDR3 reads TGCAGTGCTAGTGAGGGGCCACAAGCTTTCTTT. It is translated as CSASEGPQAFF.

This chain uses TRBV3-1 (or the pseudogene TRBV3-2) with TRBJ2-7, with 11 bases identical to TRBD2. The germline gives CDR1 LGHDT, CDR2 YNNKEL (reference sequence). CDR3 length equals 19 residues. With V trimmed by 4 bases and J by 0 bases, 14 bases remained unmatched. CDR3 region: CASSPGWLAGGQSSYEQYF. CDR3 bases: TGTGCCAGCAGCCCCGGGTGGCTAGCGGGGGGACAAAGCTCCTACGAGCAGTACTTC.

This clone was seen only once. The chain is built from TRBV5-1 and TRBJ1-4; TRBD1 matches 7 bases. Germline CDR1 and CDR2: SGHRS and YFSETQ. The J segment lost 2 bases and the V segment lost 1 base, leaving 5 bases of the junction unmatched. The CDR3 contains 16 residues. The CDR3 region has the DNA TGCGCCAGCAGCTTGAGAGGGGGCATGACTAATGAAAAACTGTTTTTT. This sequence encodes CASSLRGGMTNEKLFF.

The gene calls are TRBV29-1 and TRBJ1-4; D is uncertain. The CDR3 totals 13 residues. Germline values: CDR1 SQVTM, CDR2 ANQGSEA. The germline V and J ends were trimmed by 6 bases and 4 bases, with 12 bases remaining between them. In nucleotides, the CDR3 is TGCAGCGTCAGAAGCCGGGATAATGAAAAACTGTTTTTT. Translating it yields CSVRSRDNEKLFF.

This clone appeared once. J is TRBJ1-6 and V is TRBV19; TRBD1 aligns across 8 bases. CDR1 and CDR2 from the germline V gene are LNHDA and SQIVND (reference sequence). This CDR3 spans 17 amino acids. Unmatched junction bases numbered 8, after V lost 0 bases and J lost 7 bases. The CDR3 loop reads CASSIEATGGFNSPLHF. The CDR3 region has the DNA TGTGCCAGTAGTATAGAGGCTACAGGGGGGTTCAATTCACCCCTCCACTTT. The variable domain in full, completed from reference TRBV19 and TRBJ1-6, reads DGGITQSPKYLFRKEGQNVTLSCEQNLNHDAMYWYRQDPGQGLRLIYYSQIVNDFQKGDIAEGYSVSREKKESFPLTVTSAQKNPTAFYLCASSIEATGGFNSPLHFGNGTRLTVT.

The rearrangement joins TRBV7-9 to TRBJ1-6; TRBD1 matches at 7 bases. Germline values: CDR1 SEHNR, CDR2 FQNEAQ (reference sequence). This CDR3 comprises 14 residues. V trimming: 5 bases; J trimming: 9 bases; junction bases outside the gene matches: 7. DNA for the CDR3: TGTGCCAGCAGCCCTACAGGGGCAGCTTCACCCCTCCACTTT. It specifies CASSPTGAASPLHF.

CDR3 DNA: TGCGCCAGCAGCTCCGGGGGGCTAGCGGGGGAGGATACGCAGTATTTT. This gives the protein CASSSGGLAGEDTQYF. The chain combines TRBV5-1 with TRBJ2-3, with TRBD2 identical over 10 bases. In germline, CDR1 is SGHRS, CDR2 YFSETQ. This CDR3 comprises 16 residues. V lost 3 bases and J lost 6; bases outside the gene matches: 10.

The chain has TRBV20-1 and TRBJ2-7; 11 bases are shared with TRBD1. CDR1 is DFQATT, CDR2 SNEGSKA, per germline (reference sequence). The CDR3 length is 14 residues. V gave up 3 bases and J gave up 6 bases; unmatched junction bases: 7. The CDR3 sequence: CSASHRDRGGEQYF. The CDR3 DNA is TGCAGTGCTAGTCACAGGGACAGGGGGGGCGAGCAGTACTTC.

The V call is TRBV19, the J call TRBJ1-2; 7 bases are shared with TRBD1. Per germline, CDR1 LNHDA and CDR2 SQIVND (reference sequence). The CDR3 totals 13 residues. J was trimmed by 5 bases and V by 5 bases; bases with no gene match: 5. Here the CDR3 DNA reads TGTGCCAGTAGTCTGGACAGGAGGTATGGCTACACCTTC. The encoded protein is CASSLDRRYGYTF.

This chain links TRBV3-1 (or the pseudogene TRBV3-2) with TRBJ1-6; maybe TRBD1 (5 bases). V was shortened by 1 base and J by 11 bases, with 9 bases between the two germline ends. Per germline, CDR1 LGHDT and CDR2 YNNKEL (reference sequence). The CDR3 runs to 13 residues. The CDR3 reads CASSQGGGPPLHF. The CDR3 DNA reads TGTGCCAGCAGCCAAGGGGGGGGACCACCCCTCCACTTT.

The rearrangement uses TRBV12-3 or TRBV12-4 and TRBJ2-7; 10 bases line up with TRBD2. Trimming removed 6 bases from V and 6 bases from J; junction bases left unmatched: 5. The CDR3 has 13 residues. The CDR3: CASRPGTSVEQYF. CDR3 DNA sequence: TGTGCCAGCAGACCCGGGACTAGCGTCGAGCAGTACTTC.

The chain combines TRBV9 with TRBJ1-2, with 8 bases lining up with TRBD1. The V and J ends lost 4 bases and 7 bases, in that order; junction bases with no gene match: 12. Germline CDR1 SGDLS, CDR2 YYNGEE. The CDR3 is made up of 15 amino acids. The DNA for the CDR3 is TGTGCCAGCAGCTCCAGGGCAGGGGGCGTATTTGGCTACACCTTC. This translates into CASSSRAGGVFGYTF.

The chain combines TRBV13 with TRBJ1-4; D remains unclear. Trimming took off 4 bases at V and 7 bases at J, with 16 bases between the two ends. Germline CDR1 and CDR2: PRHDT and FYEKMQ (reference sequence). The CDR3 extends over 15 amino acids. As DNA, the CDR3 is TGTGCCAGCAGCTCGCTCGCAGGAACGACTGAAAAACTGTTTTTT. This translates into CASSSLAGTTEKLFF.